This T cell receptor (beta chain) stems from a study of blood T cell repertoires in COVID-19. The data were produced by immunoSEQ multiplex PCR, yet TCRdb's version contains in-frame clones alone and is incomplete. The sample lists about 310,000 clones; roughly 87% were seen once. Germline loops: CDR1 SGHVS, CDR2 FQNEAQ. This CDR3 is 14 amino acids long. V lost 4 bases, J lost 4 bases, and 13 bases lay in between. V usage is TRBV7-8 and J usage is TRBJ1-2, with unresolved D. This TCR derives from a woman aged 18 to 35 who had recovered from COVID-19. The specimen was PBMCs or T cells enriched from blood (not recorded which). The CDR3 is CASSSLIWAYGYTF. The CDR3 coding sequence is TGTGCCAGCAGCTCACTCATATGGGCCTATGGCTACACCTTC.